This record concerns one TCR beta chain sequence. Its specificity is unknown. The CDR3 extends over 15 amino acids. V was cut by 0 bases and J by 0 bases, with 8 bases left in between. Germline lookup yields CDR1 MNHEY and CDR2 SVGAGI. The protocol was immunoSEQ multiplex PCR, while the TCRdb copy is restricted to in-frame clones and leaves out a portion. Of approximately 80,000 clones in the sample, 70% to 90% were seen once. The data are from a study of T cell responses to AZD1222 COVID-19 vaccine. Whole-study findings and limits: The donor cohort was predominantly white British with a female majority, and clonal diversity may have been underestimated. Seropositive AZD1222 recipients at baseline numbered only five or six. No day 14 peak samples; only post-peak repertoires were characterized.

The chain has TRBV6-5 and TRBJ1-2; D ambiguous. The specimen comprised peripheral blood, sampled 28 days after the second AZD1222 dose. This clonotype was sampled from an adult who received the AZD1222 COVID-19 vaccine. In DNA, the CDR3 is TGTGCCAGCAGTTACTCGCCCACCACTAACTATGGCTACACCTTC. Encoded protein: CASSYSPTTNYGYTF.